The clone carrying this TCR beta chain has more than one count but fewer than ten. What it binds is unknown. At one end the junction does not follow the germline gene, possibly because of a read error. This record belongs to a study of tumor-infiltrating lymphocytes in primary liver carcinoma. General observations from the study: Tumors carried a top-250-clone fraction significantly exceeding that of blood (p = 0.039). Tumor-adjacent and tumor-blood pairs displayed less overlap than did pairs of tumor regions.

The CDR3 runs 13 residues. Germline assignment: CDR1 SGHAT and CDR2 FQNNGV. A constant-region primer primed TCR beta cDNA synthesis from 450 to 550 ng of total RNA. Three-round nested multiplex PCR performed with slightly modified ARM-PCR produced the TCR beta libraries. TRBV1-TRBV30 forward and Cbeta reverse primers drove the first two approximately 10-cycle rounds. TCRdb re-called the multiplex PCR reads through MiXCR, storing one row per CDR3 protein. The repertoire holds about 74,000 distinct CDR3 sequences, nearly 70% seen once, with about a quarter in the top ten. Both RNA and DNA were isolated together from approximately 20-30 mg of bulk tissue that had not been sorted. Primary liver carcinomas in the patients were surgically resected. There were only treatment-naive patients, all with chronic HBV infection.

The sequenced material came from liver tumor tissue from sampling region 4. The subset denotes: tumor region T4, right-lateral pole. The source of this sequence is a middle-aged man with primary liver carcinoma and hepatitis B virus infection. The rearrangement joins TRBV11-2 to TRBJ1-2; D may be TRBD1 (5 bases). CDR3: CTSSYGTLYGYTF. CDR3 nucleotides: TGTACCAGCAGCTACGGGACCCTCTATGGCTACACTTTC.